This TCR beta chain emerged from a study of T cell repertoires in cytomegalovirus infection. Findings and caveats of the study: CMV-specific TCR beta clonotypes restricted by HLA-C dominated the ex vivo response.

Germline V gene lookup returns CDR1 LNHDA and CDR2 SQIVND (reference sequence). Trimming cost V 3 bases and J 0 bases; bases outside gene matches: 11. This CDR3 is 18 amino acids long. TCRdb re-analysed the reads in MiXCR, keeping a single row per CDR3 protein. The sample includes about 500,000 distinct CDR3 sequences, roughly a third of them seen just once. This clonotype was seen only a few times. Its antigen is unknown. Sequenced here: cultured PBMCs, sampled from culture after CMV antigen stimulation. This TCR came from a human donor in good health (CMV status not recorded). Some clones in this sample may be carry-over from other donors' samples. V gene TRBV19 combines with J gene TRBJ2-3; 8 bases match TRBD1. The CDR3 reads CASSILGQGSPSTDTQYF. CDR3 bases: TGTGCCAGTAGTATCCTCGGACAGGGATCACCCAGCACAGATACGCAGTATTTT.